The 14 T cell receptor beta chains below were found in one sample sequenced in a study of regulatory T cells in long-lasting Graves disease. Time point defined: newly diagnosed GD, antithyroid drugs for less than 3 months. Generation of the TCR library employed RNA extracted from PBMCs. TCR beta libraries were built with iRepertoire HTBI primers and Arm-PCR of CDR3 regions. TCRdb reprocessed the multiplex PCR reads with MiXCR, giving one entry per CDR3 protein. Found here are hundreds of thousands of distinct CDR3 sequences, around 17% of them singletons; the top ten hold roughly 10%. The data also belong to a second study, concerning T cells in Graves' hyperthyroidism and ophthalmopathy.

The sequenced sample was peripheral blood mononuclear cells (PBMCs), obtained at new diagnosis, from a patient treated with antithyroid drugs. The receptor set was obtained from a young woman with Graves disease.

This clonotype was recorded at least ten times. The chain employs TRBV30 and TRBJ2-2; 14 nucleotides align to TRBD2. The CDR3 has 16 residues. Germline lookup yields CDR1 GTSNPN and CDR2 SVGIG (reference sequence). V was clipped by 2 bases and J by 6 bases; unmatched bases: 5. The CDR3 is CAWSSGTSGSAGELFF. CDR3 bases: TGTGCCTGGAGTAGCGGGACTAGCGGGAGCGCCGGGGAGCTGTTTTTT.

This clonotype has ten or more counts. This rearrangement joins TRBV7-2 to TRBJ1-1; no firm D call. Germline V lookup: CDR1 SGHTA, CDR2 FQGNSA. Trimming stripped 4 bases from V and 3 bases from J, with 12 bases between. This CDR3 contains 14 residues. The CDR3 region is CASSSTSGYTEAFF. CDR3 bases: TGTGCCAGCAGCTCCACATCGGGGTACACTGAAGCTTTCTTT.

This clonotype was seen many times. V and J are TRBV27 and TRBJ1-5; the D is unclear. Trimming stripped 4 bases from V and 4 bases from J, with 8 bases between. Germline-derived CDR1 and CDR2 are MNHEY and SMNVEV (reference sequence). The CDR3 loop spans 13 amino acids. CDR3: CASSWTGNQPQHF. Here the CDR3 DNA reads TGTGCCAGCAGTTGGACGGGGAATCAGCCCCAGCATTTT.

As for this clonotype: A read error is possible here, since a much larger clone lies one base away. As the CDR3 is not closed by the conserved phenylalanine or tryptophan, this likely results from a read error. V usage is TRBV29-1 and J usage is TRBJ1-1; D is ambiguous. This CDR3 comprises 10 residues. The V gene's germline CDR1 is SQVTM and CDR2 ANQGSEA. V was clipped by 6 bases and J by 4 bases, with 6 bases between them. As DNA, the CDR3 is TGCAGCGTGGGAAGCACTGAAGCTTTCTCT. Protein: CSVGSTEAFS.

This clonotype was picked up a small number of times. The chain combines TRBV7-3 with TRBJ2-7; no firm D call. Trimming removed 0 bases at V and 5 bases at J, with 14 bases between. Germline loops: CDR1 SGHTA, CDR2 FQGTGA. CDR3 size: 15 residues. Here the CDR3 reads CASSLTGRAIDEQYF. The CDR3, as DNA: TGTGCCAGCAGCTTAACCGGACGGGCTATCGACGAGCAGTACTTC.

This clonotype was observed a few times. The chain carries TRBV7-9 and TRBJ2-5; D remains ambiguous. This CDR3 contains 11 residues. Germline CDR1 SEHNR, CDR2 FQNEAQ (reference sequence). The V end lost 5 bases, the J end lost 4 bases, and 5 bases lay between the germline ends. CDR3 region: CASSALETQYF. The CDR3 nucleotides read TGTGCCAGCAGCGCTTTAGAGACCCAGTACTTC.

The chain uses TRBV5-5 and TRBJ1-5, with D perhaps matching TRBD1 (6 bases). Germline lookup yields CDR1 SGHKS and CDR2 YYEKEE (reference sequence). The CDR3 runs 15 residues. V was pared by 2 bases and J by 2 bases, with 11 bases between. CDR3 sequence reads: CASSFNGGGNQPQHF. As DNA, the CDR3 is TGTGCCAGCAGCTTTAACGGGGGCGGCAATCAGCCCCAGCATTTT. The whole variable domain, remainder taken from reference TRBV5-5 and TRBJ1-5, is DAGVTQSPTHLIKTRGQQVTLRCSPISGHKSVSWYQQVLGQGPQFIFQYYEKEERGRGNFPDRFSARQFPNYSSELNVNALLLGDSALYLCASSFNGGGNQPQHFGDGTRLSIL.

This clonotype has a count of ten or more. The CDR3 loop reads CASSFRRTDGYTF. The CDR3 DNA follows: TGTGCCAGCAGCTTTCGGAGAACGGATGGCTACACCTTC. The chain joins TRBV27 to TRBJ1-2, with D hard to call. With 6 bases removed from V and 6 bases from J, the gap between germline ends came to 14 bases. The CDR3 contains 13 residues. Germline CDR1 reads MNHEY; CDR2 reads SMNVEV (reference sequence).

The CDR3 DNA reads TGTGCCAGCAGCCAAAACCCGGGACCCTACACCGGGGAGCTGTTTTTT. This gives the protein CASSQNPGPYTGELFF. The chain is built from TRBV14 and TRBJ2-2; perhaps D is TRBD1 or TRBD2 (5 bases each). The CDR3 has 16 residues. The germline V gene encodes CDR1 SGHDN and CDR2 FVKESK. V was pared by 2 bases and J by 3 bases, with 13 bases between.

This clonotype was picked up many times. This chain uses TRBV24-1 with TRBJ2-3; 8 bases fit TRBD2. The V and J ends lost 5 bases and 4 bases, in that order; junction bases with no gene match: 22. Germline V gene lookup returns CDR1 KGHDR and CDR2 SFDVKD. This CDR3 region has 20 residues. Here the CDR3 reads CATSGPRIAGTRPNADTQYF. CDR3 bases: TGTGCCACCAGTGGTCCTAGAATAGCGGGAACCCGGCCGAACGCAGATACGCAGTATTTT.

This clonotype was found many times. V and J are TRBV27 and TRBJ2-5; D perhaps matches TRBD2 (6 bases). Germline V gives CDR1 MNHEY, CDR2 SMNVEV (reference sequence). The CDR3 has 15 residues. V was clipped by 4 bases and J by 1 base, with 13 bases between them. The CDR3 spells CASSSAISGQETQYF. CDR3 sequence (DNA): TGTGCCAGCAGTTCGGCCATTAGCGGCCAAGAGACCCAGTACTTC.

With regard to this clonotype: Since a far larger clone is one base different, this is likely a read error. The chain has TRBV27 and TRBJ2-1, with D perhaps TRBD1 or TRBD2 (5 bases each). Germline V lookup: CDR1 MNHEY, CDR2 SMNVEV (reference sequence). The CDR3 consists of 15 residues. Trimming removed 5 bases from V and 10 bases from J, with 21 bases in between. CDR3 residues: CASSPKGRSTYEQFF. CDR3 DNA sequence: TGTGCCAGCAGTCCTAAGGGACGGTCAACCTACGAGCAGTTCTTC.

The gene calls are TRBV19 and TRBJ1-6; tentatively, D is TRBD1 (5 bases). The germline V gene has CDR1 LNHDA and CDR2 SQIVND (reference sequence). Trimming shortened V by 8 bases and J by 5 bases, and 7 bases separated the two germline ends. The CDR3 loop spans 12 amino acids. The CDR3 DNA sequence: TGTGCCAGTCAGGGAAATAATTCACCCCTCCACTTT. It yields the protein CASQGNNSPLHF.

A word on this clonotype: Given a far larger clone just one base away, this is likely a sequencing read error. CDR3 region: CASRPQDSETGYERYF. For the CDR3, the DNA is TGTGCCAGCAGACCACAGGATTCCGAGACAGGCTACGAGCGGTACTTC. The chain couples TRBV7-3 to TRBJ2-7; weak D call: TRBD1 (6 bases). The CDR3 consists of 16 residues. Germline CDR1 is SGHTA and CDR2 is FQGTGA.